Below are 5 T cell receptor beta chains sequenced from a single sample in a study of blood T cell repertoires in COVID-19 (dated by TCRdb to the early 2020s). Preparation of the library involved the immunoSEQ multiplex PCR assay. TCRdb took over this immuneACCESS table, retaining in-frame rearrangements with V and J assigned. Such tables are incomplete; in checked studies, under half of the missing clones stem from an unresolved V gene, and the remainder is unexplained. This sample comprises about 200,000 clones, about 82% of them detected only once. In total, the top ten clones hold around 6% of the sample. Sequencing input: PBMCs or T cells enriched from blood (not recorded which). The origin of the receptors is a man aged 40-50 years with acute COVID-19.

This clone is a singleton in its sample. This chain joins TRBV7-2 and TRBJ2-2; TRBD1 matches at 7 bases. Germline V gene lookup returns CDR1 SGHTA and CDR2 FQGNSA. V trimming: 5 bases; J trimming: 7 bases; junction bases outside the gene matches: 7. The CDR3 is 14 amino acids. CDR3 DNA sequence: TGTGCCAGCAGCCCCGACCGGACAGGCGGGGAGCTGTTTTTT. Its protein product is CASSPDRTGGELFF.

The chain carries TRBV19 and TRBJ1-5, with a possible D match to TRBD1 (6 bases). V lost 1 base and J lost 4, with 11 bases in between. Germline V gene sequence: CDR1 LNHDA, CDR2 SQIVND (reference sequence). The CDR3 covers 15 residues. CDR3 residues: CASSIVGQKNQPQHF. CDR3 nucleotide sequence: TGTGCCAGTAGTATAGTTGGACAGAAAAATCAGCCCCAGCATTTT.

The chain couples TRBV12-3 or TRBV12-4 to TRBJ1-5; TRBD1 is a possible D gene (6 bases). The CDR3 covers 13 residues. With 7 bases removed from V and 6 bases from J, the gap between germline ends came to 13 bases. CDR3 residues: CASTRGGFQPQHF. The CDR3 nucleotides are TGTGCCAGCACACGAGGGGGTTTTCAGCCCCAGCATTTT.

This chain joins TRBV19 and TRBJ2-1; 12 bases are a match to TRBD1. This CDR3 has 15 amino acids. Trimming took 6 bases from V and 8 from J; bases not matched to a gene: 8. The germline CDR1 and CDR2 sequences are LNHDA and SQIVND (reference sequence). CDR3 region: CASSPGTGGVYEQFF. As DNA, the CDR3 is TGTGCCAGTAGCCCCGGGACAGGGGGCGTTTATGAGCAGTTCTTC.

The J gene is TRBJ1-3, the V gene TRBV5-3, with D possibly being TRBD1 (6 bases). TRBV5-3 is assigned to the ORF class and has an uncertain function. Trimming shortened V by 6 bases and J by 4 bases, and 17 bases separated the two germline ends. The CDR3 length is 15 residues. CDR3 sequence reads: CARTEGGGSGNTIYF. CDR3 bases: TGTGCCAGAACCGAAGGGGGTGGGTCCGGAAACACCATATATTTT.